This T cell receptor beta chain was identified in a study of post-analysis software for immune sequencing data. Germline V gene lookup returns CDR1 MNHEY and CDR2 SVGAGI. V was pared by 2 bases and J by 11 bases, with 15 bases between. This CDR3 has 13 amino acids. Built from TCR beta cDNA, the libraries had unique molecular identifiers in them. About 500,000 cDNA molecules were obtained per 1 to 10 million input T cells. One entry per CDR3 protein results from TCRdb running MiXCR on the PCR reads. The sample lists roughly 800,000 distinct CDR3 sequences; about 45% were seen once. With respect to this clonotype: Its target is not known.

Whole-study findings and limits: A significant reduction in normalized Chao1 diversity was observed in multiple sclerosis patients versus controls. Controls showed lower frequencies than patients for five TRBV segments, and TRBV5-6, TRBV5-1 and TRBV20-1 were among these.

Sequences were obtained from blood. This TCR derives from a girl between 5 and 17 years old with multiple sclerosis. The V and J genes are TRBV6-5 and TRBJ2-5; perhaps TRBD1 as D (5 bases). Here the CDR3 reads CASSYDPATEQYF. The CDR3 DNA reads TGTGCCAGCAGTTACGATCCAGCGACAGAGCAGTACTTC.